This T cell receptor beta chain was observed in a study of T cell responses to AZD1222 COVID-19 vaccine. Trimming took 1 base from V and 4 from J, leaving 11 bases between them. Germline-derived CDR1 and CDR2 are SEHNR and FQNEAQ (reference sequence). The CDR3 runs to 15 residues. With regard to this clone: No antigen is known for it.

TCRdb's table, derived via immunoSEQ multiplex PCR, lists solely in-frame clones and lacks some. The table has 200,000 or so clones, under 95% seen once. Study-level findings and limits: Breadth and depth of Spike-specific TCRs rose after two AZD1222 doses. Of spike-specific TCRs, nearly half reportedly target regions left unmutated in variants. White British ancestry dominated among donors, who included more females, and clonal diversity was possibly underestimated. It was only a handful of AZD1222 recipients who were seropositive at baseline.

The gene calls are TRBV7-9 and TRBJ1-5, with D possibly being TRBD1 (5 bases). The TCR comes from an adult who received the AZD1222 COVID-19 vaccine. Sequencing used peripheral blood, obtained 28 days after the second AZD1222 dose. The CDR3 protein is CASSLGTGSNQPQHF. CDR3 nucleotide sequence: TGTGCCAGCAGCTTAGGTACAGGCAGTAATCAGCCCCAGCATTTT.